One sample yielded the 3 T cell receptor beta chains listed below, sequenced in a study of T cells in Graves' hyperthyroidism and ophthalmopathy (dated by TCRdb to the late 2010s). The library was made by multiplex PCR. The sample was run on an Illumina HiSeq 2000. Amplification of TCR beta CDR3 regions was carried out from RNA transcripts. The TCR CDR3 was subjected to a first round of RT-PCR using the HTBI primer set and the Qiagen OneStep RT-PCR kit. TCRdb trimmed public reads at Q25 via fastp, called clones via MiXCR and kept in-frame beta chains. Under each unique CDR3 protein, matching rows form one entry showing the most common genes and DNA. This sample has about 640,000 distinct CDR3 sequences in its table, and roughly 14% of those were observed once. The top ten constitute approximately 12% of the sample. Material for sequencing was blood. All receptors come from a woman aged 45-60 years with Graves' ophthalmopathy.

The chain is built from TRBV4-3 and TRBJ2-7; D assignment may be TRBD1 or TRBD2 (5 bases each). CDR3 length: 15 residues. V was pared by 2 bases and J by 0 bases, with 11 bases between. Germline values: CDR1 LGHNA, CDR2 YSLEER. The CDR3 sequence: CASSQTGTTSYEQYF. CDR3 coding DNA: TGCGCCAGCAGCCAAACCGGGACCACCTCCTACGAGCAGTACTTC.

This clonotype was seen repeatedly, ten times or more. The rearrangement joins TRBV28 to TRBJ2-7; TRBD1 matches at 7 bases. Losses at the gene ends were 4 bases for V and 0 bases for J; bases not matched to a gene: 15. This CDR3 is built from 18 residues. The germline gives CDR1 MDHEN, CDR2 SYDVKM. For the CDR3, the DNA is TGTGCCAGCAGTTCCAACTACCCCCGGGACAGCAGCTCCTACGAGCAGTACTTC. Protein sequence: CASSSNYPRDSSSYEQYF. Looking up the rest from reference TRBV28 and TRBJ2-7 gives the full variable domain: DVKVTQSSRYLVKRTGEKVFLECVQDMDHENMFWYRQDPGLGLRLIYFSYDVKMKEKGDIPEGYSVSREKKERFSLILESASTNQTSMYLCASSSNYPRDSSSYEQYFGPGTRLTVT.

This clonotype was counted at least ten times. The J gene is TRBJ1-1, the V gene TRBV18, with 7 bases aligning to TRBD1. Germline trimming cut 4 bases from V and 1 base from J; bases unmatched to any gene: 12. This CDR3 is built from 17 residues. CDR1 KGHSH and CDR2 LQKENI come from the germline V gene. The CDR3, as DNA: TGTGCCAGCTCACAGGGACCGCGGACAGGCACGAACACTGAAGCTTTCTTT. This sequence encodes CASSQGPRTGTNTEAFF.